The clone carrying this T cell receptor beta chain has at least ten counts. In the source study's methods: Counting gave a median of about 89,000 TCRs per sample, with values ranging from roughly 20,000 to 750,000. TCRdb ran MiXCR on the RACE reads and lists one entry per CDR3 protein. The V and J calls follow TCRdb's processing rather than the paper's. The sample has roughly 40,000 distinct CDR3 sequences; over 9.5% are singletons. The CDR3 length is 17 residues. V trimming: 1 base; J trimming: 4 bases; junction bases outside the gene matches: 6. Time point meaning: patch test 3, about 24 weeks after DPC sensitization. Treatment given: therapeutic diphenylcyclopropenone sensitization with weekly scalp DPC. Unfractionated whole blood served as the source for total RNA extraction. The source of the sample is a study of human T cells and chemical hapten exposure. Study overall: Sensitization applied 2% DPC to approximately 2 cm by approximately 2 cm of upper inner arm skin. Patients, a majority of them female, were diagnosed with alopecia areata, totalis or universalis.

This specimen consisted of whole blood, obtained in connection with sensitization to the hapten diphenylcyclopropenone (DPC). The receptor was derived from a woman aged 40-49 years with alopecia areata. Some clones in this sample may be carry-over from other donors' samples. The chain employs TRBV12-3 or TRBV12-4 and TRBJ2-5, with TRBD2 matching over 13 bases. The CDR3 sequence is CASSLVFRTSGGETQYF. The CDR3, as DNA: TGTGCCAGCAGTTTAGTCTTTCGGACTAGCGGGGGAGAGACCCAGTACTTC.